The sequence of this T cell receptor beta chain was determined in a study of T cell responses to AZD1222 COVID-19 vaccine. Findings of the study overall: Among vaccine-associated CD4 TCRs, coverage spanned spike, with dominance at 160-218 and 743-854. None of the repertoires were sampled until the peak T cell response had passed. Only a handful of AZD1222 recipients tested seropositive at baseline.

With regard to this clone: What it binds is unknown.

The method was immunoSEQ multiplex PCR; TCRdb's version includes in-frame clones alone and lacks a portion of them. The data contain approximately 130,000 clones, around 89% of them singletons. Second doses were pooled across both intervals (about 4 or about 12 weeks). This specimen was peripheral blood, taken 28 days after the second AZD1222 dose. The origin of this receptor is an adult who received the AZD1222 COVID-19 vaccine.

The CDR3 DNA follows: TGTGCCAGCAGTTACTCGGGGGTAAAATCACCCCTCCACTTT. Amino acid sequence: CASSYSGVKSPLHF. V usage is TRBV6-5 and J usage is TRBJ1-6; D possibly corresponds to TRBD1 (5 bases). CDR1 and CDR2 from the germline V gene are MNHEY and SVGAGI. The CDR3 has 14 amino acids. The V end was cut by 0 bases, the J end by 10 bases, with 10 bases between.